The following is a TCR beta chain sequence with its context. Its antigen is not identified. TCRdb redid the calling of the 5' RACE reads with MiXCR, one entry per CDR3 protein. The sample carries 1.5 million to 2 million distinct CDR3 sequences, less than 35% recorded once. The data were obtained in a study of identical twins. Points from the study as a whole: For monozygotic twins, models underestimated out-of-frame TCR alpha sharing.

Healthy Caucasians made up all donors. The junction had 3 bases not matched to a gene; V was cut back by 6 bases and J by 6 bases. The V gene's germline CDR1 is ENHRY and CDR2 SYGVKD. The CDR3 consists of 12 residues. The sequence was collected from a newborn girl in good health. V usage is TRBV10-3 and J usage is TRBJ1-2; 8 positions agree with TRBD1. Sequencing was performed on cord blood. The CDR3 reads CAIRGQADGYTF. The CDR3 DNA reads TGTGCCATCAGGGGACAGGCCGATGGCTACACCTTC.